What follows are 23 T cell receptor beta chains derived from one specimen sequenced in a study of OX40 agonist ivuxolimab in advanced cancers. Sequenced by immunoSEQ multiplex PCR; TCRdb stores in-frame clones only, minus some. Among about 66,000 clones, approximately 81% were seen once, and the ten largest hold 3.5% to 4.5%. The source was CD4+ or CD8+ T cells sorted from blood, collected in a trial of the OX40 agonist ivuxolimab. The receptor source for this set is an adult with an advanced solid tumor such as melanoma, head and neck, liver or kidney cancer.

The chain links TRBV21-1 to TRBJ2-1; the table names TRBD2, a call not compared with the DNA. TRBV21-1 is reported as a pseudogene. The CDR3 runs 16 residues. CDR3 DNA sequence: TGTGCCAGCAGCAAACGGACTCCCCGAGTGTGGAATGAGCAGTTCTTC. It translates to CASSKRTPRVWNEQFF.

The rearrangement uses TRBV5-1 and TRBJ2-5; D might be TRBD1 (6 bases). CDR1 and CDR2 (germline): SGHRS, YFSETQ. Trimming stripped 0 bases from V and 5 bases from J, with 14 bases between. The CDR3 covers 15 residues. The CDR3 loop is CASSLDPTGGETQYF. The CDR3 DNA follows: TGCGCCAGCAGCTTGGACCCGACAGGCGGGGAGACCCAGTACTTC.

The CDR3 protein is CASSEVGTGEYF. CDR3 in DNA: TGTGCCAGCAGTGAAGTAGGTACAGGGGAGTACTTC. The chain links TRBV2 to TRBJ2-7; 7 bases fit TRBD1. Germline V gene lookup returns CDR1 SNHLY and CDR2 FYNNEI. There are 12 residues in the CDR3. V gave up 1 base and J gave up 11 bases; unmatched junction bases: 5.

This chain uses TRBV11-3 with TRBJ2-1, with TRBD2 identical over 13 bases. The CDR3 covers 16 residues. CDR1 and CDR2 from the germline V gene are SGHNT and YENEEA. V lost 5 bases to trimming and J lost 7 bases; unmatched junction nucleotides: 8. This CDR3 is CASSPPGLAGTNEQFF. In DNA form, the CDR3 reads TGTGCCAGCAGCCCACCGGGACTAGCGGGAACTAATGAGCAGTTCTTC.

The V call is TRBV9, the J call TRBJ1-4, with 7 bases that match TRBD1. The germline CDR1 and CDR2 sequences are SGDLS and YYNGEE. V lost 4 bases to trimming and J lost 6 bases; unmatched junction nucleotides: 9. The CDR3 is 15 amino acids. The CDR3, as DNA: TGTGCCAGCAGCCACTCCGGGACAGCCGATGAAAAACTGTTTTTT. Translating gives CASSHSGTADEKLFF.

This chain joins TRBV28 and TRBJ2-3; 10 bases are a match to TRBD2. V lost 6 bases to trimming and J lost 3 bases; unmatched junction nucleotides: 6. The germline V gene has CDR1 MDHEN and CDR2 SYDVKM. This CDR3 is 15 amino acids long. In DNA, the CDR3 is TGTGCCAGCAGCTCGCGGACTAGCGGTACAGATACGCAGTATTTT. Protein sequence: CASSSRTSGTDTQYF.

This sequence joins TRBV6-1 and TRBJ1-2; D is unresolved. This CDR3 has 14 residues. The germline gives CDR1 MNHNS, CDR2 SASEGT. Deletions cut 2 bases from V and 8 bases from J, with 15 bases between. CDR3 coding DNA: TGTGCCAGCAGTGAACGGCGCGTCGCCGGAGGCTACACCTTC. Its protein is CASSERRVAGGYTF.

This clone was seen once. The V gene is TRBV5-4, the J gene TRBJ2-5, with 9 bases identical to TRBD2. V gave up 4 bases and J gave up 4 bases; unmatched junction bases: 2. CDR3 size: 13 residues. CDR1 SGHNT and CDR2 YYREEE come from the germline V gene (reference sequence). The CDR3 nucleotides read TGTGCCAGCAGCGGGACTAGCACAGAGACCCAGTACTTC. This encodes CASSGTSTETQYF. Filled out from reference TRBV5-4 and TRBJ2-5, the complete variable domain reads ETGVTQSPTHLIKTRGQQVTLRCSSQSGHNTVSWYQQALGQGPQFIFQYYREEENGRGNFPPRFSGLQFPNYSSELNVNALELDDSALYLCASSGTSTETQYFGPGTRLLVL.

The CDR3 sequence: CASSFLISGTYGGSYNEQFF. CDR3 nucleotide sequence: TGTGCCAGCAGCTTCCTTATTAGCGGGACTTACGGGGGTTCCTACAATGAGCAGTTCTTC. The chain employs TRBV7-8 and TRBJ2-1, with TRBD2 matching 8 bases. Germline V lookup: CDR1 SGHVS, CDR2 FQNEAQ. The CDR3 has 20 amino acids. Trimming took 3 bases from V and 1 from J; bases not matched to a gene: 17.

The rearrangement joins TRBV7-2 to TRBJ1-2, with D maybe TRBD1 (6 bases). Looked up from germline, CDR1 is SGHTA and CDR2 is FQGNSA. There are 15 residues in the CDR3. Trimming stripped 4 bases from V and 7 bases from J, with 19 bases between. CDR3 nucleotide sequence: TGTGCCAGCAGCTCATGGACAGAGGGTAGTCGTGGCTACACCTTC. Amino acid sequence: CASSSWTEGSRGYTF. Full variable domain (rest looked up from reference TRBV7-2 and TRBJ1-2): GAGVSQSPSNKVTEKGKDVELRCDPISGHTALYWYRQSLGQGLEFLIYFQGNSAPDKSGLPSDRFSAERTGGSVSTLTIQRTQQEDSAVYLCASSSWTEGSRGYTFGSGTRLTVV.

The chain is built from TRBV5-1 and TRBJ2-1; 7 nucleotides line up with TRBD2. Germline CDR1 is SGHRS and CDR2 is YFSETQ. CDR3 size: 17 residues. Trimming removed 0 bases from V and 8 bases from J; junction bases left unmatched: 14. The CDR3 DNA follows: TGCGCCAGCAGCTTGGATACCGGCGGGAGTTTATTTGATGAGCAGTTCTTC. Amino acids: CASSLDTGGSLFDEQFF.

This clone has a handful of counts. The CDR3 reads CASSVLGQANTGELFF. The CDR3 DNA is TGTGCCAGCAGCGTCTTGGGACAGGCAAACACCGGGGAGCTGTTTTTT. This sequence joins TRBV28 and TRBJ2-2, with 8 bases matching TRBD1. Trimming at V came to 6 bases and at J to 2 bases, leaving 8 bases not matched to a gene. In germline, CDR1 is MDHEN, CDR2 SYDVKM. The CDR3 is 16 residues long.

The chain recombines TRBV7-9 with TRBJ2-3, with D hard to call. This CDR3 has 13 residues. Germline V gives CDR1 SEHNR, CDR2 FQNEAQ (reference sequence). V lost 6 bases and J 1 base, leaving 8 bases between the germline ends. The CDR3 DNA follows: TGTGCCAGCAGGAAAACCGGCACAGATACGCAGTATTTT. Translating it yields CASRKTGTDTQYF.

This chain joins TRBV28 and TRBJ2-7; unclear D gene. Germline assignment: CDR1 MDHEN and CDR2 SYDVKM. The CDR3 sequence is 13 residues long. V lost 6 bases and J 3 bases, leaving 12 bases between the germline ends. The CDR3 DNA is TGTGCCAGCAGCCCTATAATTATCTACGAGCAGTACTTC. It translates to CASSPIIIYEQYF. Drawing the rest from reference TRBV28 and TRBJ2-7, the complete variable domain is DVKVTQSSRYLVKRTGEKVFLECVQDMDHENMFWYRQDPGLGLRLIYFSYDVKMKEKGDIPEGYSVSREKKERFSLILESASTNQTSMYLCASSPIIIYEQYFGPGTRLTVT.

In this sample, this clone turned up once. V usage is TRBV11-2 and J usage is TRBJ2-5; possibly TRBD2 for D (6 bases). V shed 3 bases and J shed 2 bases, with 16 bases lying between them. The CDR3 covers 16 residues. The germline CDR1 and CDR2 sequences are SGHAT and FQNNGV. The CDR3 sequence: CASSFHPSGLQETQYF. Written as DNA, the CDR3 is TGTGCCAGCAGCTTCCACCCCAGCGGGCTTCAAGAGACCCAGTACTTC.

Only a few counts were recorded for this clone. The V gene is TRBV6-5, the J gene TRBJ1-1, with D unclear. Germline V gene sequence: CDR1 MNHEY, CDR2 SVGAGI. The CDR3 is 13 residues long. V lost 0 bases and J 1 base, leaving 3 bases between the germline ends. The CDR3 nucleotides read TGTGCCAGCAGTTACTCGGCGAACACTGAAGCTTTCTTT. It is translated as CASSYSANTEAFF.

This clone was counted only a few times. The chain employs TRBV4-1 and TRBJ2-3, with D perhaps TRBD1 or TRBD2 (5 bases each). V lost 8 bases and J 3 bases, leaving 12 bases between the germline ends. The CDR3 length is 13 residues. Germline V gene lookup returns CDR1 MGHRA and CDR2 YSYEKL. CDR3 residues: CASRARETDTQYF. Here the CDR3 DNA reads TGCGCCAGCCGGGCCAGGGAGACAGATACGCAGTATTTT.

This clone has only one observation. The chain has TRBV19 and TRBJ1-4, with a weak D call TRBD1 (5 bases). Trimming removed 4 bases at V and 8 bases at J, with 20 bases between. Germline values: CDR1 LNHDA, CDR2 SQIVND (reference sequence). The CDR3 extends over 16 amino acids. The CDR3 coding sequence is TGTGCCAGTAGTACGCGACTCGGGGGAGGAAGAGAAAAACTGTTTTTT. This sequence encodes CASSTRLGGGREKLFF. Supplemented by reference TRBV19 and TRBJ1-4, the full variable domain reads DGGITQSPKYLFRKEGQNVTLSCEQNLNHDAMYWYRQDPGQGLRLIYYSQIVNDFQKGDIAEGYSVSREKKESFPLTVTSAQKNPTAFYLCASSTRLGGGREKLFFGSGTQLSVL.

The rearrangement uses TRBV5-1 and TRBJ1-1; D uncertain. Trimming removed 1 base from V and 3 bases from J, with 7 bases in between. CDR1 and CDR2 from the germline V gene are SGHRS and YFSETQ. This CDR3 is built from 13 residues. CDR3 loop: CASSLSSYTEAFF. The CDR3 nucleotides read TGCGCCAGCAGCTTGTCCAGCTACACTGAAGCTTTCTTT.

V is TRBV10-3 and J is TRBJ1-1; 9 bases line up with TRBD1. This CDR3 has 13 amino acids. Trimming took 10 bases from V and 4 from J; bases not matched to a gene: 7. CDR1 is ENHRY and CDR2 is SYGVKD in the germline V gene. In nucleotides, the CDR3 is TGTGCCACCACCCCGGGACAGGGCACTGAAGCTTTCTTT. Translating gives CATTPGQGTEAFF.

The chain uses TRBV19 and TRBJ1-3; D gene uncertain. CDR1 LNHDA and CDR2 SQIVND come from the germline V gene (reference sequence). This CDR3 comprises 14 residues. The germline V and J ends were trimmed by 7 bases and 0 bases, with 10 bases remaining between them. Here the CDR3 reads CASKVLLSGNTIYF. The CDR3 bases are TGTGCCAGTAAAGTACTGCTCTCTGGAAACACCATATATTTT.

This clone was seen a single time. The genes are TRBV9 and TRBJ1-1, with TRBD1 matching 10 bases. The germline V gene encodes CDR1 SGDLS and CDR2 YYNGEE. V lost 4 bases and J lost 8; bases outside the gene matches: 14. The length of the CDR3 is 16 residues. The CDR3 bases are TGTGCCAGCAGCCCTCCCGGGACAGGGGCGCTGCCGGAAGCTTTCTTT. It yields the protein CASSPPGTGALPEAFF. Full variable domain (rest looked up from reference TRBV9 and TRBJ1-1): DSGVTQTPKHLITATGQRVTLRCSPRSGDLSVYWYQQSLDQGLQFLIQYYNGEERAKGNILERFSAQQFPDLHSELNLSSLELGDSALYFCASSPPGTGALPEAFFGQGTRLTVV.

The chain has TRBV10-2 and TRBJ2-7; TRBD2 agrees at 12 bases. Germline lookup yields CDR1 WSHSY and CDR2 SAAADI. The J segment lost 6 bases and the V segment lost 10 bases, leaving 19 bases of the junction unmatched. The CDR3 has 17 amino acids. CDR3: CATTLPRTSGNKLEQYF. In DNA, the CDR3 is TGCGCCACAACCCTGCCGAGGACTAGCGGGAACAAGCTCGAGCAGTACTTC.